Presented here are 17 T cell receptor beta chains from one specimen sequenced in a study of T cell responses to AZD1222 COVID-19 vaccine. The assay was immunoSEQ multiplex PCR, and TCRdb's table has in-frame clones only and misses some. The sample shows 110,000 to 150,000 clones, roughly 90% of them seen only once. The source material was peripheral blood, sampled 28 days after the second AZD1222 dose. The source is an adult who received the AZD1222 COVID-19 vaccine.

This chain joins TRBV18 and TRBJ1-5, with D tentatively TRBD1 (5 bases). The CDR3 totals 13 residues. The V gene lost 1 base and the J gene lost 8 bases, with 9 bases spanning the gap. Germline V lookup: CDR1 KGHSH, CDR2 LQKENI. The CDR3 region is CASSPRRGEPQHF. The CDR3 DNA reads TGTGCCAGCTCACCACGGCGAGGGGAGCCCCAGCATTTT.

The chain uses TRBV30 and TRBJ2-2; D might be TRBD2 (6 bases). Trimming took 4 bases from V and 6 from J, leaving 18 bases between them. The germline V gene encodes CDR1 GTSNPN and CDR2 SVGIG (reference sequence). This CDR3 spans 15 amino acids. CDR3 region: CAWTVGLSGAGELFF. In nucleotides, the CDR3 is TGTGCCTGGACCGTAGGGCTGTCGGGGGCCGGGGAGCTGTTTTTT. Using reference TRBV30 and TRBJ2-2 for the parts outside the CDR3, the full variable domain is SQTIHQWPATLVQPVGSPLSLECTVEGTSNPNLYWYRQAAGRGLQLLFYSVGIGQISSEVPQNLSASRPQDRQFILSSKKLLLSDSGFYLCAWTVGLSGAGELFFGEGSRLTVL.

The chain couples TRBV30 to TRBJ2-2; 8 nucleotides agree with TRBD2. Per germline, CDR1 GTSNPN and CDR2 SVGIG (reference sequence). The CDR3 has 15 amino acids. With V trimmed by 0 bases and J by 9 bases, 9 bases remained unmatched. In DNA form, the CDR3 reads TGTGCCTGGAGTGTACGGGGGGGCGCTGGGAGGGAGCTGTTTTTT. This translates into CAWSVRGGAGRELFF.

The CDR3 region is CAISAGDTGSAFF. CDR3 nucleotides: TGTGCCATCAGTGCTGGGGATACCGGGTCCGCTTTCTTT. The chain carries TRBV10-3 and TRBJ1-1; no reliable D call. The V end was cut by 4 bases, the J end by 11 bases, with 17 bases between. This CDR3 is built from 13 residues. Germline values: CDR1 ENHRY, CDR2 SYGVKD.

The rearrangement links TRBV7-7 to TRBJ2-2; tentatively, D is TRBD2 (5 bases). This CDR3 comprises 15 residues. The V gene's germline CDR1 is SSHAT and CDR2 FNYEAQ (reference sequence). Trimming shortened V by 3 bases and J by 4 bases, and 12 bases separated the two germline ends. This CDR3 is CASSFAVGATGELFF. The CDR3, as DNA: TGTGCCAGCAGCTTCGCAGTGGGAGCCACCGGGGAGCTGTTTTTT.

The chain has TRBV6-5 and TRBJ2-1; D call uncertain. The CDR3 totals 13 residues. Trimming cost V 0 bases and J 8 bases, with 8 bases left between them. Germline loops: CDR1 MNHEY, CDR2 SVGAGI. CDR3 loop: CASSYSKGYEQFF. For the CDR3, the DNA is TGTGCCAGCAGTTACTCGAAAGGTTATGAGCAGTTCTTC.

The CDR3 is CASGMTVGYGYTF. The CDR3 region has the DNA TGTGCCAGCGGCATGACAGTGGGATATGGCTACACCTTC. J is TRBJ1-2 and V is TRBV5-8; TRBD1 might be the D (5 bases). Trimming shortened V by 7 bases and J by 5 bases, and 15 bases separated the two germline ends. This CDR3 region has 13 residues. Germline CDR1 reads SGHTS; CDR2 reads YDEGEE.

This clone has a single count. CDR3 bases: TGTGCCAGCTCACCACCGGCACTATCCCAAGAGACCCAGTACTTC. Its protein is CASSPPALSQETQYF. V is TRBV18 and J is TRBJ2-5, with no clear D. The germline CDR1 and CDR2 sequences are KGHSH and LQKENI. This CDR3 is built from 15 residues. Trimming removed 0 bases at V and 1 base at J, with 9 bases between.

V and J are TRBV10-2 and TRBJ1-6; TRBD1 matches 7 bases. CDR1 WSHSY and CDR2 SAAADI come from the germline V gene. CDR3 length: 12 residues. The J segment lost 13 bases and the V segment lost 10 bases, leaving 10 bases of the junction unmatched. The CDR3 spells CATGTAWVPLHF. CDR3 DNA sequence: TGCGCCACCGGGACAGCGTGGGTCCCCCTCCACTTT.

The chain is built from TRBV10-3 and TRBJ2-7, with 12 nucleotides matching TRBD2. This CDR3 is built from 14 residues. V shed 5 bases and J 2 bases; nucleotides not matched to a gene: 1. Germline CDR1 reads ENHRY; CDR2 reads SYGVKD. This CDR3 reads CAISRLAGAYEQYF. The CDR3 DNA follows: TGTGCCATCAGTAGACTAGCGGGAGCCTACGAGCAGTACTTC.

The V gene is TRBV27, the J gene TRBJ2-7, with TRBD2 identical over 7 bases. Germline V gene data show CDR1 as MNHEY and CDR2 as SMNVEV (reference sequence). The ends lost 2 bases at V and 3 bases at J; junction bases unmatched: 7. The CDR3 contains 15 residues. CDR3 sequence reads: CASSLIMGLNYEQYF. DNA for the CDR3: TGTGCCAGCAGTTTAATTATGGGACTAAACTACGAGCAGTACTTC.

The CDR3 DNA is TGTGCCAGCAGCCCCCCGACAGGGACTGGAAACACCATATATTTT. It translates to CASSPPTGTGNTIYF. The chain combines TRBV3-1 (or the pseudogene TRBV3-2) with TRBJ1-3; 7 nucleotides align to TRBD1. The CDR3 is 15 amino acids. Germline V gene data show CDR1 as LGHDT and CDR2 as YNNKEL (reference sequence). The V segment lost 4 bases and the J segment 2 bases; nucleotides outside the gene matches: 5.

This rearrangement joins TRBV20-1 to TRBJ1-1; no clear D. Germline CDR1 DFQATT, CDR2 SNEGSKA (reference sequence). V was pared by 3 bases and J by 1 base, with 3 bases between. The CDR3 contains 11 residues. CDR3 DNA sequence: TGCAGTGCTAGTCGGAACACTGAAGCTTTCTTT. Amino acid sequence: CSASRNTEAFF.

The chain combines TRBV3-1 (or the pseudogene TRBV3-2) with TRBJ2-5; 8 nucleotides align to TRBD2. The CDR3 has 16 amino acids. Trimming removed 1 base from V and 4 bases from J; junction bases left unmatched: 8. Germline V gives CDR1 LGHDT, CDR2 YNNKEL (reference sequence). Here the CDR3 reads CASSQATRGGRETQYF. CDR3 coding DNA: TGTGCCAGCAGCCAAGCCACCCGGGGGGGACGAGAGACCCAGTACTTC.

This clone has just a few counts. In the same sample, other DNA sequences code for this CDR3. The chain joins TRBV6-5 to TRBJ1-4; D call uncertain. The CDR3 extends over 15 amino acids. Trimming left V 0 bases short and J 0 bases short, with 5 bases between. Germline loops: CDR1 MNHEY, CDR2 SVGAGI. Here the CDR3 DNA reads TGTGCCAGCAGTTACTCTACTGCAACTAATGAAAAACTGTTTTTT. This encodes CASSYSTATNEKLFF.

V gene TRBV7-2 combines with J gene TRBJ2-5; a possible D gene is TRBD2 (6 bases). The V end lost 5 bases, the J end lost 2 bases, and 18 bases lay between the germline ends. The CDR3 sequence is 16 residues long. CDR1 is SGHTA, CDR2 FQGNSA, per germline. In DNA form, the CDR3 reads TGTGCCAGCAGCCCGAGAACGGGTGCGGGACAAGAGACCCAGTACTTC. Its translation is CASSPRTGAGQETQYF.

The CDR3 reads CASSLDWSAFGTQYF. Here the CDR3 DNA reads TGTGCCAGCAGCTTAGACTGGTCGGCTTTCGGGACCCAGTACTTC. V is TRBV7-2 and J is TRBJ2-5; D remains unclear. This CDR3 is 15 amino acids long. CDR1 is SGHTA and CDR2 is FQGNSA in the germline V gene. The ends were cut back, 1 base at V and 7 bases at J, with 16 bases in the middle. Supplemented by reference TRBV7-2 and TRBJ2-5, the full variable domain reads GAGVSQSPSNKVTEKGKDVELRCDPISGHTALYWYRQSLGQGLEFLIYFQGNSAPDKSGLPSDRFSAERTGGSVSTLTIQRTQQEDSAVYLCASSLDWSAFGTQYFGPGTRLLVL.